These 2 T cell receptor beta chains were all obtained from the same sample, sequenced in a study of control samples from healthy donors and cancer patients. Sequenced by immunoSEQ multiplex PCR; TCRdb stores in-frame clones only, minus some. The profile covers about 130,000 clones, with approximately 92% appearing a single time and around 2.5% taken by the ten largest. Sequencing used blood. All receptors derive from a man younger than 35 in good health.

By share, this clone ranks as medium-sized. J is TRBJ2-1 and V is TRBV29-1; 8 bases fit TRBD2. CDR1 is SQVTM and CDR2 is ANQGSEA in the germline V gene. Unmatched junction bases numbered 5, after V lost 6 bases and J lost 7 bases. This CDR3 is built from 12 residues. DNA of the CDR3: TGCAGCGTCGGGGGGGAGAGGAATGAGCAGTTCTTC. Protein sequence: CSVGGERNEQFF.

This chain uses TRBV5-1 with TRBJ1-1; 9 bases map to TRBD1. This CDR3 contains 13 residues. The junction had 4 bases not matched to a gene; V was cut back by 4 bases and J by 6 bases. From germline, CDR1 is SGHRS and CDR2 YFSETQ. The DNA for the CDR3 is TGCGCCAGCAGCGTGGACAGGGGCGCTGAAGCTTTCTTT. Translated, it gives CASSVDRGAEAFF.